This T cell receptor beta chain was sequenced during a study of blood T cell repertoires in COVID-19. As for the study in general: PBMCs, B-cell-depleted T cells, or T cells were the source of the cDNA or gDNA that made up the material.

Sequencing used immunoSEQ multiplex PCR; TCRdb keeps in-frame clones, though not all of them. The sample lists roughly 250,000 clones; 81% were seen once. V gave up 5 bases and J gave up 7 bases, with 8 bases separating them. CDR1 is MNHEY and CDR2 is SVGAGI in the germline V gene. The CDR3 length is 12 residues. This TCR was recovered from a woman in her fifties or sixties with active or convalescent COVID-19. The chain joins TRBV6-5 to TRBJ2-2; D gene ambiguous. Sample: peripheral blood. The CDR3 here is CASSPLGGELFF. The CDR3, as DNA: TGTGCCAGCAGTCCCCTCGGCGGGGAGCTGTTTTTT.